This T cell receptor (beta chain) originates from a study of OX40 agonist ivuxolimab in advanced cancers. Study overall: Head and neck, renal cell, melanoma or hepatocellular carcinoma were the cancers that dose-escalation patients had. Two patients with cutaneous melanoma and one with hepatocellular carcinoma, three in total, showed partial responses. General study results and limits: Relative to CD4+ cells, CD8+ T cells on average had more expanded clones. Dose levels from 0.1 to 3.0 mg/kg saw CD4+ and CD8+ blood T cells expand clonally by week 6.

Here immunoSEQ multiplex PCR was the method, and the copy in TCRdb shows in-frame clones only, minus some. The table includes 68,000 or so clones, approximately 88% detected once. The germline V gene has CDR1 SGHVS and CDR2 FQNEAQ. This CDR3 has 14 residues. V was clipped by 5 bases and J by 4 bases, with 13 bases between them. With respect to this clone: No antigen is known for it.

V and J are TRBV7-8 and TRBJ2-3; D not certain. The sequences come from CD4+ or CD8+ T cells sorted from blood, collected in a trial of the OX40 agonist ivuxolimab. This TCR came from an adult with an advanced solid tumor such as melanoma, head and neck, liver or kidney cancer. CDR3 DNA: TGTGCCAGCAGCCTATCCCGAAGCGCAGATACGCAGTATTTT. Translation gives CASSLSRSADTQYF. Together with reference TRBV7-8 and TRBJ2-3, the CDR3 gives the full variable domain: GAGVSQSPRYKVAKRGQDVALRCDPISGHVSLFWYQQALGQGPEFLTYFQNEAQLDKSGLPSDRFFAERPEGSVSTLKIQRTQQEDSAVYLCASSLSRSADTQYFGPGTRLTVL.